Included here is one TCR beta chain sequence, with context. Data came from immunoSEQ multiplex PCR; TCRdb stores just in-frame clones and leaves some out. The data hold approximately 17,000 clones, with over 70% observed a single time. CDR1 is MNHEY, CDR2 SVGAGI, per germline. V shed 3 bases, J shed 14 bases, and the junction held 11 bases outside the gene matches. CDR3 size: 14 residues. The data originate from a study of tumor-infiltrating lymphocytes in localized non-small cell lung cancer. The genes are TRBV6-5 and TRBJ1-1, with 11 positions matching TRBD1. The sequencing sample was made of lung tumor tissue. The clonotype originates from a human donor with non-small cell lung cancer. DNA of the CDR3: TGTGCCAGCAGTTATGGGGGACAGGGGGGGCAAGGGTTCTTT. Translation: CASSYGGQGGQGFF.